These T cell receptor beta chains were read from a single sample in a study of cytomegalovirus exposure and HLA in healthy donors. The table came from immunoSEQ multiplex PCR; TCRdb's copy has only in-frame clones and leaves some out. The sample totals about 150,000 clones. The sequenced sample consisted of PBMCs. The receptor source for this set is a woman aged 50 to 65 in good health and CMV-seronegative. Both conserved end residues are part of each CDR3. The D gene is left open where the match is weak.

TGTGCCAGCTCCCGACTAGCGGCCTACAATGAGCAGTTCTTC CASSRLAAYNEQFF TRBJ2-1 TRBD2 TRBV9
TGTGCCTGGGACACAGGGGGCGCGGGTGGCTACACCTTC CAWDTGGAGGYTF TRBJ1-2 TRBD1 TRBV30
TGTGCCAGCAGCCTAAGGGCAGGGGGCACTGAAGCTTTCTTT CASSLRAGGTEAFF TRBJ1-1 TRBD1 TRBV5-6
TGTGCCAGCAGCCAAGAGGGGACTAGCGGGGGGCCTTATTACGAGCAGTACTTC CASSQEGTSGGPYYEQYF TRBJ2-7 TRBD2 TRBV4-2
TGCGCCAGCAGCTTGGCGGGGTTTCGCACCGGGGAGCTGTTTTTT CASSLAGFRTGELFF TRBJ2-2 - TRBV5-1
TGCGCCAGCAGCTTCGGCAGGGGACTACCGTACCAAGAGACCCAGTACTTC CASSFGRGLPYQETQYF TRBJ2-5 - TRBV5-1
TGTGCCAGCATCCGGGGCAATGAGCAGTTCTTC CASIRGNEQFF TRBJ2-1 - TRBV27
TGTGCCAGCAGTTTAAGATTGCGAAGCTCTGGGGCCAACGTCCTGACTTTC CASSLRLRSSGANVLTF TRBJ2-6 - TRBV28
TGTGCCACCGGGACTTCCGGAGGGCAGCCCCAGCATTTT CATGTSGGQPQHF TRBJ1-5 - TRBV7-9
TGCGCCAGCAGCCGAGATACAGGAGTTTTTAGGAATGAGCAGTTCTTC CASSRDTGVFRNEQFF TRBJ2-1 - TRBV4-1
TGTGCCAGCCGGGACTCGAACTTGGAGAATGAGCAGTTCTTC CASRDSNLENEQFF TRBJ2-1 - TRBV5-4
TGTGCCAGCAGCCCTGGGACAGGGGCCCCTGGAATATTGAACACTGAAGCTTTCTTT CASSPGTGAPGILNTEAFF TRBJ1-1 TRBD1 TRBV9
TGTGCCAGCAGCGTGGAGGGCCGAGGCACAGATACGCAGTATTTT CASSVEGRGTDTQYF TRBJ2-3 - TRBV7-2
TGTGCCAGCAGCTTCACAGGGGATCGGGCAGATACGCAGTATTTT CASSFTGDRADTQYF TRBJ2-3 TRBD1 TRBV5-6
TGTGCCAGCAGTCCACTGCCCGGGACAGGGGGCGACTATGGCTACACCTTC CASSPLPGTGGDYGYTF TRBJ1-2 TRBD1 TRBV28
TGTGCCAGCAGGGCGAAGTTCCAGGGGGGTAGTTATGGCTACACCTTC CASRAKFQGGSYGYTF TRBJ1-2 TRBD1 TRBV28
TGTGCCAGCAGCCCTGGAGTGTCGACCGGGGAGCTGTTTTTT CASSPGVSTGELFF TRBJ2-2 - TRBV7-3
TGTGCCACCAGCAGAGATCTACTAGCGGGAGTCAATGAGCAGTTCTTC CATSRDLLAGVNEQFF TRBJ2-1 TRBD2 TRBV15
TGTGCCAGCAGCCCCCCCGGACAGATCTACGAGCAGTACTTC CASSPPGQIYEQYF TRBJ2-7 - TRBV28
TGTGCCAGCAGCGTGAGAGTTGAGAGAGGGGCCAACGTCCTGACTTTC CASSVRVERGANVLTF TRBJ2-6 - TRBV9
TGTGCCAGCAGCAGAGGGGGGGCTGGCTATGGCTACACCTTC CASSRGGAGYGYTF TRBJ1-2 - TRBV7-2
TGTGCCAGCAAAACAGGGGGATTGGGAGAGACCCAGTACTTC CASKTGGLGETQYF TRBJ2-5 TRBD1 TRBV27
TGTGCCATTCCGGGTGGAGACTACGAGCAGTACTTC CAIPGGDYEQYF TRBJ2-7 - TRBV13
TGTGCCTGGAGTGTAGCGGGACAACACTATGGCTACACCTTC CAWSVAGQHYGYTF TRBJ1-2 - TRBV30
TGTGCCAGCAGCTTTGCCGGGACTAACACAGATACGCAGTATTTT CASSFAGTNTDTQYF TRBJ2-3 TRBD2 TRBV9
TGTGCTAGTGGTCACGGGCCGGCCGGGACTAGCGGGAGAGCCTTCTACGAGCAGTACTTC CASGHGPAGTSGRAFYEQYF TRBJ2-7 TRBD2 TRBV12-5
TGTGCCAGCAAGAAAGACAGGTACTATGGCTACACCTTC CASKKDRYYGYTF TRBJ1-2 - TRBV27
TGTGCCAGCAGTTTTCAGGACCCTCGGGGAGCTTTCTTT CASSFQDPRGAFF TRBJ1-1 - TRBV28
TGTGCCAGCAGTTCTCTGGAGACCCAGTACTTC CASSSLETQYF TRBJ2-5 - TRBV6-5
TGTGCCAGCAGTGACCTAGGACAGGGGGAGGCCGGGGAGCTGTTTTTT CASSDLGQGEAGELFF TRBJ2-2 TRBD1 TRBV25-1
TGTGCCAGCAGCGCCACCGGGACTAGCGGGTCCGGTGAGACCCAGTACTTC CASSATGTSGSGETQYF TRBJ2-5 TRBD2 TRBV27
TGTGCCAGCTCCCCCCGGGGATCAACAGGGAGTGGGGCTGGGGCCAACGTCCTGACTTTC CASSPRGSTGSGAGANVLTF TRBJ2-6 - TRBV18
TGTGCCAGCAGTTTAGGATCGGGAACTGAAGCTTTCTTT CASSLGSGTEAFF TRBJ1-1 - TRBV27
TGTGCCAGCTCCTTCTTAACAGGGGAAGAGCAGCCCCAGCATTTT CASSFLTGEEQPQHF TRBJ1-5 TRBD1 TRBV18
TGTGCCAGCAGCTTGGATGCTAGTAGTAATGAGCAGTTCTTC CASSLDASSNEQFF TRBJ2-1 - TRBV5-4
TGCAGCGTTGAAAATTCGGAGACCCAGTACTTC CSVENSETQYF TRBJ2-5 - TRBV29-1
TGTGCCAGCAGTGACAACATCATGGGCGGCTACACCTTC CASSDNIMGGYTF TRBJ1-2 - TRBV6-1
TGTGCCAGCAGCTTTTTAGTCGGTCGTGACGAGCAGTACTTC CASSFLVGRDEQYF TRBJ2-7 - TRBV7-2
TGTGCCAGCAGCGTAGAGGACAGCTACGAGCAGTACTTC CASSVEDSYEQYF TRBJ2-7 - TRBV9
TGTGCCAGCAGCTTAGGTTCTTCAAGGGGCGAGCAGTTCTTC CASSLGSSRGEQFF TRBJ2-1 - TRBV11-1
TGTGCCAGCAGCTTGATTCTATCCGGGGAGCTGTTTTTT CASSLILSGELFF TRBJ2-2 - TRBV11-3
TGTGCCAGCAGTTATAACAGGGGTGAGCAGTACTTC CASSYNRGEQYF TRBJ2-7 TRBD1 TRBV5-4
TGTGCCGGGAGTTTAGCTAGCGGGAGCTCCTACGAGCAGTACTTC CAGSLASGSSYEQYF TRBJ2-7 TRBD2 TRBV30
TGCGCCAGCAGCCTCTCGGGACAGGGGGCGGATCGTTTTCAGCCCCAGCATTTT CASSLSGQGADRFQPQHF TRBJ1-5 TRBD1 TRBV4-1
TGTGCCAGCAGCGTAGGACGGGAGGGTATATACAATGAGCAGTTCTTC CASSVGREGIYNEQFF TRBJ2-1 TRBD2 TRBV9
TGCGCCAGCAGCTTGGATGGCGGGGGCGCAGATACGCAGTATTTT CASSLDGGGADTQYF TRBJ2-3 - TRBV5-1
TGTGCCAGCAAAGTGGGGGGTACAGATACGCAGTATTTT CASKVGGTDTQYF TRBJ2-3 - TRBV2
TGCGCCAGCAGCCAAGGAAGGGGCGCTGGGGCCAACGTCCTGACTTTC CASSQGRGAGANVLTF TRBJ2-6 - TRBV4-3
TGTGCCAGCAGTAAAAGGGACAGCCTTTACACCGGGGAGCTGTTTTTT CASSKRDSLYTGELFF TRBJ2-2 TRBD1 TRBV25-1
TGTGCCAGCTCACCTCTAGGTACTGAAGCTTTCTTT CASSPLGTEAFF TRBJ1-1 - TRBV18
TGTGCCAGCAGCCAAGGAGGATCCAATCAGCCCCAGCATTTT CASSQGGSNQPQHF TRBJ1-5 - TRBV4-2
TGCGCCAGCAGCCAAGCCAGGGCCGCCTACGAGCAGTACTTC CASSQARAAYEQYF TRBJ2-7 - TRBV4-3
TGTGCCAGCAGTCCTGGGACAGGTTACCAAGAGACCCAGTACTTC CASSPGTGYQETQYF TRBJ2-5 TRBD1 TRBV28
TGTGCCAGTCGGACAGGGGGCATTGGGAATCAGCCCCAGCATTTT CASRTGGIGNQPQHF TRBJ1-5 TRBD1 TRBV2
TGCGCCAGCAGCTCGGCGCCAGGCCCTGGAAACACCATATATTTT CASSSAPGPGNTIYF TRBJ1-3 - TRBV5-1
TGTGCCAGCAGCTTGACTCAGAGGAGCCAGCCCCAGCATTTT CASSLTQRSQPQHF TRBJ1-5 - TRBV5-8
TGTGCCACCAGCAGAGACCTTTTCTGTAACTATGGCTACACCTTC CATSRDLFCNYGYTF TRBJ1-2 - TRBV15
TGTGCCAGCAGATTTGGACAGGGGGCCACCTACGAGCAGTACTTC CASRFGQGATYEQYF TRBJ2-7 TRBD1 TRBV6-5